The clone carrying this TCR beta chain was seen many times. Its antigen is not identified. Primed by a sample-barcoded 5' primer and a J-beta primer mix, a second PCR proceeded for roughly 7 to 12 cycles. MiXCR, run by TCRdb on the 5' RACE reads, gives a single entry per CDR3 protein. The sample contains approximately 830,000 distinct CDR3 sequences, around two thirds of which appear only once. These data belong to a study of blood T cells in healthy people across ages. General observations from the study: Roughly linearly, TCR beta diversity per million T cells fell as age increased. Researchers report that TCR beta diversity correlated strongly with naive T cell percentage.

V lost 6 bases, J lost 5 bases, and 13 bases lay in between. Germline V gene sequence: CDR1 SQVTM, CDR2 ANQGSEA. The CDR3 length is 13 residues. J is TRBJ1-4 and V is TRBV29-1, with D possibly matching TRBD1 (5 bases). Sequenced material: blood. The clonotype comes from a man aged 25 to 40 in good health. The CDR3 sequence: CSVSVGTNEKLFF. The CDR3 coding sequence is TGCAGCGTGTCCGTCGGGACCAATGAAAAACTGTTTTTT.